Sequencing of this T cell receptor beta chain was carried out in a study of Ad26.COV2.S vaccination and SARS-CoV-2 variants (dated by TCRdb to about 2021). Background for the entire study: Donors in the vaccine arm were drawn from COV1001, a multicentre, randomized, double-blind, placebo-controlled phase I-IIa trial testing Ad26.COV2.S in healthy adults. Investigators did not know the trial group allocation while performing experiments and assessing outcomes. Ad26.COV2.S was given intramuscularly at 5x10^10 or 1x10^11 viral particles, as a single shot or as two shots 56 days apart. TCRbeta repertoire sequencing was used to assess the specificity and breadth of SARS-CoV-2-reactive T cell receptors after Ad26.COV2.S vaccination. The TCR-sequenced set comprised approximately 32 samples: approximately 20 Ad26.COV2.S vaccine recipients, 5 placebo recipients and 8 SARS-CoV-2 convalescent individuals. Participants in the trial were split at random into five groups of five each, receiving low-dose or high-dose Ad26.COV2.S once or twice, or else placebo on both occasions. The study at large found these results: The study was not powered for comparison of responses between vaccine doses or regimens. After vaccination, spike-specific CD8+ and CD4+ T cell responses were reported to show substantial breadth. Ad26.COV2.S recipients had higher spike-specific TCR breadth than placebo recipients (P = 0.0014). Non-spike TCR breadth was comparable between vaccine and placebo recipients, consistent with the vaccine containing only spike. It was noted by the authors that total T cell responses may have been underestimated by the TCR breadth and depth analyses.

The sample's treatment or condition, from its label and the paper: some 19 received Ad26.COV2.S at low or high dose, single or two shots; roughly five received placebo; per-sample allocation not given. For vaccine and placebo recipients, the sequenced repertoires came from samples collected on day 63 after the first injection. Cohort 1b enrolled 25 adults aged 18-55 years at a single site in Boston, USA, between 29 July and 7 August 2020. As a vaccine, Ad26.COV2.S was a replication-incompetent adenovirus type 26 vector that expressed a prefusion-stabilized SARS-CoV-2 spike protein derived from the original Wuhan strain. V was cut back by 3 bases and J by 0 bases, leaving a gap of 6 bases between them. Looking up the germline V gene yields CDR1 SNHLY and CDR2 FYNNEI. The cysteine opens and the phenylalanine closes a CDR3 of 14 amino acids. Here the CDR3 DNA is all that survives: 42 bases in frame from base 1.

A remark on this clone: No antigen is known for it. Per-nucleotide qualities are absent, and no much larger clonotype sits a single base away.

TCRbeta CDR3 regions were sequenced with the immunoSEQ Assay. After extraction, genomic DNA underwent amplification by bias-controlled multiplex PCR, followed by high-throughput sequencing. Turning to the authors' computational methods: To quantify the absolute abundance of each unique TCRbeta CDR3 region, sequences were collapsed and filtered. Usable DNA was measured by amplifying reference genes present in all nucleated cells, and TCRbeta template counts were normalized to that usable DNA to estimate T cell fraction. Repertoire TCRs were annotated as SARS-CoV-2-specific when V gene, CDR3 amino acid sequence and J gene were exactly matched to a known reactive TCR set. MIRA supplied the reference SARS-CoV-2 TCR set, which was filtered for enrichment in COVID-19-positive ImmuneCODE repertoires so that public or cross-reactive TCRs were removed. Drawing on the MIRA antigens, annotated TCRs were analysed further at the level of specific ORF or position within ORF. Depth was the summed frequency of annotated unique rearrangements, while breadth was defined as annotated unique rearrangements over total unique productive rearrangements. TCR breadth was compared between groups using two-sided Wilcoxon rank-sum tests. TCRdb's version of the immuneACCESS table is confined to in-frame rearrangements and falls short of the full clone set. An unresolved V gene accounts for under half of the shortfall where checked; the remainder is of unknown origin. D and trimming were read from the DNA, whereas the V and J calls and clone size are those reported in that table. The sample table records over 400,000 clones; 80% to 95% of these occur just once. The ten most abundant clones make up approximately 4.3% of the sample.

The sample here was peripheral blood, taken in a trial of Ad26.COV2.S vaccine versus placebo. The clonotype originates from a person between 18 and 59 years old who received the Ad26.COV2.S COVID-19 vaccine or a placebo. The receptor chain draws on TRBV2 and TRBJ2-4; the D segment cannot be called with confidence. DNA sequence: TGTGCCAGCAGTGACGGCGTAGCCAAAAACATTCAGTACTTC. It specifies CASSDGVAKNIQYF.